Each of the 2 T cell receptor beta chains below was sequenced from the same sample in a study of beta chain features in type 1 diabetes. All of the isolated RNA was reverse transcribed, so expressed TCRB transcripts were sequenced. Here immunoSEQ multiplex PCR was the method, and the copy in TCRdb shows in-frame clones only, minus some. Of hundreds of thousands of clones detected, about 14% appear once; the ten largest clones hold roughly 0.04%. Overall study findings and caveats: A moderate, significant TCRB CDR3 shortening appeared in type 1 diabetes across four CD4+ subsets.

For these receptors, no antigen is known. What was sequenced was naive CD4+ T cells from blood. The source is a young man with type 1 diabetes.

This clone was counted a few times. The CDR3 DNA reads as TGTGCCAGCAGCTTAGTCGGGGACGAGCAGTACTTC. This codes for CASSLVGDEQYF. This chain uses TRBV7-8 with TRBJ2-7; TRBD2 is a possible D gene (5 bases). V lost 1 base and J lost 5, with 6 bases in between. The CDR3 loop spans 12 amino acids. Germline V gene sequence: CDR1 SGHVS, CDR2 FQNEAQ.

The V call is TRBV7-9, the J call TRBJ2-1; D ambiguous. V shed 5 bases and J shed 6 bases, with 11 bases lying between them. The CDR3 sequence is 13 residues long. Germline assignment: CDR1 SEHNR and CDR2 FQNEAQ (reference sequence). CDR3 amino acids: CASSAKVGNEQFF. In nucleotides, the CDR3 is TGTGCCAGCAGCGCTAAAGTAGGCAATGAGCAGTTCTTC.